This T cell receptor (beta chain) is from a study of cytomegalovirus exposure and HLA in healthy donors. The PCR was carried out with 60 Vbeta primers and 13 Jbeta primers. This table comes from immunoSEQ multiplex PCR, and its TCRdb copy is limited to in-frame clones, with some not included. This table holds 37,000 or so clones, roughly 81% found once. Germline V lookup: CDR1 LNHNV, CDR2 YYDKDF (reference sequence). V dropped 0 bases and J dropped 1 base, with 6 bases sitting between them. This CDR3 is built from 14 residues. The sample comprised PBMCs. The receptor was isolated from a woman between 35 and 50 years old in good health and CMV-seronegative. The chain uses TRBV15 and TRBJ1-1; D remains ambiguous. CDR3 in DNA: TGTGCCACCAGCAGAGATACAAGGAACACTGAAGCTTTCTTT. Translation gives CATSRDTRNTEAFF.